The clone carrying this T cell receptor (beta chain) has just a few counts. The second PCR ran roughly 7 to 12 cycles with a sample-barcoded 5' primer and J-beta primers. Via MiXCR, TCRdb re-called the 5' RACE reads, giving one row per CDR3 protein. The repertoire holds 600,000 to 900,000 distinct CDR3 sequences, with under 30% as singletons. The CDR3 runs 15 residues. Trimming at V came to 3 bases and at J to 0 bases, leaving 2 bases not matched to a gene. The germline V gene has CDR1 SGHRS and CDR2 YFSETQ. The data derive from a study of blood T cells in healthy people across ages. These data were also reused for a study on T cells of mothers and their children. From that second work: Regardless of relatedness, pairs show thymic selection shaping TCR recombination output in a similar manner.

This sequence was found in a boy between 10 and 17 years old in good health. Sequenced sample: blood. The chain employs TRBV5-1 and TRBJ1-1; 10 positions match TRBD1. The CDR3 region is CASSSGQGMNTEAFF. CDR3 bases: TGCGCCAGCAGCTCGGGACAGGGGATGAACACTGAAGCTTTCTTT.